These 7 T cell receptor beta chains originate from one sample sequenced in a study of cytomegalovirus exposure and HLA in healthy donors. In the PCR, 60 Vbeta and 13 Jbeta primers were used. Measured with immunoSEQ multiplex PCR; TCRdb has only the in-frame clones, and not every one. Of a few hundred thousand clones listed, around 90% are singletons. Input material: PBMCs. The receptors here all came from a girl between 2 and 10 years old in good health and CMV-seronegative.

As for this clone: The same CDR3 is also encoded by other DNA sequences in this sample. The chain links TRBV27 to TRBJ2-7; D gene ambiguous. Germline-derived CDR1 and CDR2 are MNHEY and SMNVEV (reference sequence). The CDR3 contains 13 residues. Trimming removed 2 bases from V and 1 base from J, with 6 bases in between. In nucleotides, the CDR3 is TGTGCCAGCAGTTTAACGCGTTCCTACGAGCAGTACTTC. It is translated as CASSLTRSYEQYF.

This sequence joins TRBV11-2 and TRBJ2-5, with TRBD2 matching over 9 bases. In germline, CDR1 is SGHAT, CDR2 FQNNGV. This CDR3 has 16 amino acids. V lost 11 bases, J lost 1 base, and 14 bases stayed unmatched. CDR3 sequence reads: CASAGGASGAQETQYF. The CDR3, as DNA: TGTGCCTCGGCAGGGGGGGCTAGCGGGGCCCAAGAGACCCAGTACTTC.

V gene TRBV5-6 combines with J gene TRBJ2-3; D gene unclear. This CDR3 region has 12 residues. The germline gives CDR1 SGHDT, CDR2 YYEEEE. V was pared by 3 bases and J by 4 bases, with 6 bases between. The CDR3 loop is CASSSLSDTQYF. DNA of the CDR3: TGTGCCAGCAGCTCCTTATCAGATACGCAGTATTTT.

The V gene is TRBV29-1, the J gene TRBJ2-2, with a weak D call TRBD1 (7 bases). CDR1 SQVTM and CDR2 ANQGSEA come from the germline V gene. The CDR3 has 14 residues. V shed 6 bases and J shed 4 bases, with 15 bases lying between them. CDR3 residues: CSVGGGAGTGELFF. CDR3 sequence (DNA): TGCAGCGTAGGAGGGGGCGCCGGCACCGGGGAGCTGTTTTTT.

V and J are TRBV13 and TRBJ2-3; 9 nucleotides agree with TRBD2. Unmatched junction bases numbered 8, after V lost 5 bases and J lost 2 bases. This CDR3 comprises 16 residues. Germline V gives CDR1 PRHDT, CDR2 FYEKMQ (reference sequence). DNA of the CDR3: TGTGCCAGCAGCCGAGTGGCGGGGGGGTTCACAGATACGCAGTATTTT. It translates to CASSRVAGGFTDTQYF.

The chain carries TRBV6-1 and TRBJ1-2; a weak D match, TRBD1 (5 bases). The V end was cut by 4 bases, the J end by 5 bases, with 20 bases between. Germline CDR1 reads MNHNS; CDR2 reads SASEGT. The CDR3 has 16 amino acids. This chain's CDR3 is CASSGGTIRGGYGYTF. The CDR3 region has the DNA TGTGCCAGCAGTGGGGGGACGATCCGGGGGGGATATGGCTACACCTTC.

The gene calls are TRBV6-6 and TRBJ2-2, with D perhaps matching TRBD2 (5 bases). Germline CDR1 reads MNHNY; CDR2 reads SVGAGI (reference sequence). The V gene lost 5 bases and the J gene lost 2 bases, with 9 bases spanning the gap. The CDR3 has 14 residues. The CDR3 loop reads CASSPRTNTGELFF. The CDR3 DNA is TGTGCCAGCAGTCCCCGGACTAACACCGGGGAGCTGTTTTTT.